This entry features one TCR beta chain sequence. The antigen remains unidentified. After removal of 4 bases from V and 9 bases from J, the junction contained 19 bases not matched to a gene. CDR3 length equals 18 residues. Germline CDR1 and CDR2: MNHEY and SMNVEV (reference sequence). The sequenced template was cDNA made from the entire isolated RNA. Assay used: immunoSEQ multiplex PCR; TCRdb lists only in-frame clones, some missing. The sample lists around 690,000 clones; about an eighth were seen once. The sample is drawn from a study of beta chain features in type 1 diabetes. Overall study findings and caveats: Type 1 diabetes patients showed a moderate but significant shortening of TCRB CDR3s in all four CD4+ subsets.

Sorted populations all exceeded 95% purity. The source material was naive CD4+ T cells from blood. The source of this sequence is a man aged 30-40 years with type 1 diabetes. The V gene is TRBV27, the J gene TRBJ2-1; 9 positions agree with TRBD2. The CDR3 protein is CASSYYPSREGAGGEQFF. The CDR3 DNA is TGTGCCAGCAGTTATTATCCATCGCGGGAGGGAGCTGGGGGTGAGCAGTTCTTC.